Shown below are 20 T cell receptor beta chains from a single sample sequenced in a study of identical twins. TCRdb used MiXCR to reprocess the 5' RACE reads, holding one entry per CDR3 protein. The sample lists 18,000 or so distinct CDR3 sequences, 69% occurring once. The sample taken for sequencing was memory (CD45RO+) T cells sorted from blood. All receptors come from a woman under 30 in good health. This table probably holds off-target reads from a library built for another chain.

J is TRBJ2-2 and V is TRBV7-7; possible D gene TRBD1, 5 bases. Germline CDR1 reads SSHAT; CDR2 reads FNYEAQ (reference sequence). This CDR3 region has 16 residues. V was cut by 5 bases and J by 1 base, with 14 bases left in between. CDR3 nucleotides: TGTGCCAGCAGCCCCAGGGTTGGGATGAACACCGGGGAGCTGTTTTTT. Translation: CASSPRVGMNTGELFF.

This clonotype came up a few times. The rearrangement links TRBV29-1 to TRBJ2-7; TRBD1 matches at 7 bases. The CDR3 is 12 residues long. CDR1 and CDR2 from the germline V gene are SQVTM and ANQGSEA. J lost 7 bases, V lost 4 bases, and 7 bases had no gene match. The CDR3 spells CSVGQGAGEQYF. The CDR3 nucleotides read TGCAGCGTTGGACAGGGTGCTGGGGAGCAGTACTTC.

V gene TRBV7-2 combines with J gene TRBJ2-2; maybe TRBD1 (8 bases). Germline V gene data show CDR1 as SGHTA and CDR2 as FQGNSA. V lost 4 bases to trimming and J lost 6 bases, with 12 bases between them. The CDR3 totals 14 residues. The CDR3: CASSYTGGAGELFF. The CDR3, as DNA: TGTGCCAGCAGCTACACAGGGGGGGCCGGGGAGCTGTTTTTT.

The chain uses TRBV29-1 and TRBJ1-5, with a possible D match to TRBD1 (5 bases). The CDR3 covers 13 residues. Germline-derived CDR1 and CDR2 are SQVTM and ANQGSEA. Trimming took off 1 base at V and 4 bases at J, with 8 bases between the two ends. This CDR3 reads CSVEVGGNQPQHF. CDR3 in DNA: TGCAGCGTTGAAGTTGGGGGTAATCAGCCCCAGCATTTT.

This clonotype turned up a few times. V and J are TRBV5-1 and TRBJ2-7, with 7 bases aligning to TRBD2. The CDR3 runs 16 residues. The ends lost 1 base at V and 2 bases at J; junction bases unmatched: 9. Germline lookup yields CDR1 SGHRS and CDR2 YFSETQ. CDR3 coding DNA: TGCGCCAGCAGCTTGTCCTTCGGGGCGGGGGCCTACGAGCAGTACTTC. This translates into CASSLSFGAGAYEQYF.

This clonotype was seen just once. This chain uses TRBV27 with TRBJ1-6; D is uncertain. CDR1 and CDR2 from the germline V gene are MNHEY and SMNVEV (reference sequence). The CDR3 loop spans 14 amino acids. V dropped 5 bases and J dropped 4 bases, with 9 bases sitting between them. CDR3 nucleotide sequence: TGTGCCAGCAGTCGACGGAATTATAATTCACCCCTCCACTTT. Translation gives CASSRRNYNSPLHF.

This chain joins TRBV13 and TRBJ2-1; D uncertain. V gave up 6 bases and J gave up 2 bases, with 17 bases separating them. The CDR3 runs to 16 residues. Germline V CDR1 and CDR2: PRHDT, FYEKMQ (reference sequence). CDR3 nucleotide sequence: TGTGCCAGCAGTCCGGATGGGATATCAGCCTACAATGAGCAGTTCTTC. Protein: CASSPDGISAYNEQFF.

The chain links TRBV20-1 to TRBJ2-3, with D perhaps assigned TRBD1 or TRBD2 (6 bases each). V was trimmed by 0 bases and J by 6 bases, leaving 7 bases between them. Germline V CDR1 and CDR2: DFQATT, SNEGSKA (reference sequence). The CDR3 runs 12 residues. The CDR3 is CSAREGGDTQYF. The CDR3, as DNA: TGCAGTGCTAGAGAAGGGGGGGATACGCAGTATTTT.

V and J are TRBV6-1 and TRBJ2-2; TRBD2 aligns across 8 bases. The CDR3 contains 17 residues. V shed 6 bases and J 4 bases; nucleotides not matched to a gene: 13. Per the germline V gene, CDR1 is MNHNS and CDR2 is SASEGT. The CDR3 region is CASRAGTRASGTGELFF. In nucleotides, the CDR3 is TGTGCCAGCAGGGCCGGGACTAGGGCCTCGGGCACCGGGGAGCTGTTTTTT.

The rearrangement uses TRBV30 and TRBJ2-3; D unresolved. Germline lookup yields CDR1 GTSNPN and CDR2 SVGIG (reference sequence). The CDR3 sequence is 10 residues long. Trimming shortened V by 2 bases and J by 6 bases, and 3 bases separated the two germline ends. CDR3 residues: CAWSRDTQYF. As DNA, the CDR3 is TGTGCCTGGAGTCGGGATACGCAGTATTTT.

The gene calls are TRBV19 and TRBJ1-2; D gene uncertain. V was clipped by 10 bases and J by 5 bases, with 17 bases between them. From germline, CDR1 is LNHDA and CDR2 SQIVND (reference sequence). There are 13 residues in the CDR3. The CDR3 region has the DNA TGTGCCACAACGCAGCGAGAAGGGTATGGCTACACCTTC. Translating gives CATTQREGYGYTF. Complete variable domain (other parts from reference TRBV19 and TRBJ1-2): DGGITQSPKYLFRKEGQNVTLSCEQNLNHDAMYWYRQDPGQGLRLIYYSQIVNDFQKGDIAEGYSVSREKKESFPLTVTSAQKNPTAFYLCATTQREGYGYTFGSGTRLTVV.

The chain joins TRBV7-9 to TRBJ2-1; TRBD2 matches 11 bases. The V gene's germline CDR1 is SEHNR and CDR2 FQNEAQ (reference sequence). V trimming: 5 bases; J trimming: 7 bases; junction bases outside the gene matches: 7. This CDR3 is 15 amino acids long. DNA for the CDR3: TGTGCCAGCAGCCCGGGACTAGCGGATGGGAATGAGCAGTTCTTC. It translates to CASSPGLADGNEQFF.

The chain combines TRBV12-3 or TRBV12-4 with TRBJ2-1; D may correspond to TRBD1 or TRBD2 (5 bases each). The CDR3 length is 15 residues. Trimming cost V 8 bases and J 4 bases, with 18 bases left between them. The CDR3 is CASGNRDPSYNEQFF. CDR3 DNA sequence: TGTGCCAGCGGAAACCGGGACCCTTCATACAATGAGCAGTTCTTC.

The chain recombines TRBV29-1 with TRBJ2-1; 11 bases match TRBD1. Germline trimming cut 6 bases from V and 6 bases from J; bases unmatched to any gene: 4. The CDR3 consists of 13 residues. Germline V gives CDR1 SQVTM, CDR2 ANQGSEA. CDR3: CSVSGQGGNEQFF. DNA for the CDR3: TGCAGCGTCTCGGGACAGGGGGGCAATGAGCAGTTCTTC.

The chain employs TRBV7-1 and TRBJ1-2, with D perhaps matching TRBD1 (5 bases). TRBV7-1 is treated as an ORF (open reading frame) with a function not yet certain. The length of the CDR3 is 15 residues. The germline V and J ends were trimmed by 2 bases and 8 bases, with 18 bases remaining between them. The CDR3 nucleotides read TGTGCCAGCAGCTCATCCATTGGGGAACGGGGCGGCTACACCTTC. Its protein is CASSSSIGERGGYTF.

This chain joins TRBV12-3 or TRBV12-4 and TRBJ1-1, with D perhaps matching TRBD1 (5 bases). This CDR3 has 13 amino acids. The V gene lost 6 bases and the J gene lost 1 base, with 9 bases spanning the gap. CDR3 protein: CASRDTGNTEAFF. The CDR3 DNA reads as TGTGCCAGCAGGGATACAGGGAACACTGAAGCTTTCTTT.

V is TRBV20-1 and J is TRBJ2-5; D perhaps matches TRBD2 (5 bases). Trimming stripped 8 bases from V and 1 base from J, with 14 bases between. This CDR3 is built from 13 residues. Per germline, CDR1 DFQATT and CDR2 SNEGSKA (reference sequence). CDR3 protein: CSCRISGQETQYF. The DNA of the CDR3 is TGCAGTTGCCGGATCAGCGGCCAAGAGACCCAGTACTTC.

This sequence joins TRBV7-9 and TRBJ2-7; D is possibly TRBD1 (5 bases). The CDR3 is 15 amino acids. Germline lookup yields CDR1 SEHNR and CDR2 FQNEAQ (reference sequence). The V gene lost 5 bases and the J gene lost 0 bases, with 14 bases spanning the gap. Here the CDR3 DNA reads TGTGCCAGCAGCCCCAGAACAGGTAGCTCCTACGAGCAGTACTTC. Translated, it gives CASSPRTGSSYEQYF.

The chain employs TRBV2 and TRBJ2-3; 9 bases are a match to TRBD2. The junction had 2 bases not matched to a gene; V was cut back by 4 bases and J by 3 bases. Germline V gene data show CDR1 as SNHLY and CDR2 as FYNNEI. The CDR3 extends over 14 amino acids. CDR3 loop: CASSGLAETDTQYF. In DNA form, the CDR3 reads TGTGCCAGCAGTGGACTAGCGGAAACAGATACGCAGTATTTT.

V gene TRBV6-2 or TRBV6-3 combines with J gene TRBJ2-3, with a weak D call TRBD2 (5 bases). The germline V gene encodes CDR1 MNHEY and CDR2 SVGEGT. The CDR3 is made up of 14 amino acids. Trimming pared 4 bases from V and 6 bases from J, leaving 14 bases between. The CDR3 bases are TGTGCCAGCAGTTCATTAGCGAGATGGGATACGCAGTATTTT. Protein sequence: CASSSLARWDTQYF.